This passage covers 14 T cell receptor beta chains from one sample sequenced in a study of cytomegalovirus exposure and HLA in healthy donors. PCR primers comprised 60 Vbeta and 13 Jbeta primers. Sequencing used immunoSEQ multiplex PCR; TCRdb keeps in-frame clones, though not all of them. The sample yields 95,000 to 150,000 clones, around 77% seen once. The specimen sequenced was PBMCs. Receptor source: a human donor in good health.

The J gene is TRBJ1-2, the V gene TRBV5-4; D not certain. The CDR3 is made up of 12 amino acids. V was pared by 1 base and J by 6 bases, with 7 bases between. Per the germline V gene, CDR1 is SGHNT and CDR2 is YYREEE (reference sequence). Written as DNA, the CDR3 is TGTGCCAGCAGCTTGAGGAGGGATGGCTACACCTTC. This translates into CASSLRRDGYTF. The variable domain in full, completed from reference TRBV5-4 and TRBJ1-2, reads ETGVTQSPTHLIKTRGQQVTLRCSSQSGHNTVSWYQQALGQGPQFIFQYYREEENGRGNFPPRFSGLQFPNYSSELNVNALELDDSALYLCASSLRRDGYTFGSGTRLTVV.

The chain carries TRBV29-1 and TRBJ1-1; D unresolved. This CDR3 spans 12 amino acids. The V end was cut by 1 base, the J end by 11 bases, with 14 bases between. Per germline, CDR1 SQVTM and CDR2 ANQGSEA. CDR3 amino acids: CSVEGSEIVAFF. Written as DNA, the CDR3 is TGCAGCGTTGAAGGGAGCGAGATTGTCGCTTTCTTT.

The CDR3 nucleotides read TGTGCCAGCAGTGAACCGAATCTACCCGGGGAGGATGGCTACACCTTC. This codes for CASSEPNLPGEDGYTF. The chain links TRBV6-1 to TRBJ1-2; D is ambiguous. V was pared by 2 bases and J by 6 bases, with 19 bases between. The CDR3 has 16 amino acids. The germline V gene has CDR1 MNHNS and CDR2 SASEGT.

In DNA form, the CDR3 reads TGTGCCAGCAGTTTACTTGTAGAGAACTATGGCTACACCTTC. This codes for CASSLLVENYGYTF. The chain links TRBV28 to TRBJ1-2; D gene uncertain. CDR1 is MDHEN, CDR2 SYDVKM, per germline. The CDR3 is 14 residues long. Between the trimmed V and J ends, which lost 2 bases and 2 bases, there was a span of 9 bases.

The V gene is TRBV28, the J gene TRBJ2-7; no definite D call. CDR1 MDHEN and CDR2 SYDVKM come from the germline V gene. Trimming took 8 bases from V and 6 from J, leaving 14 bases between them. The CDR3 totals 12 residues. CDR3: CASGSEPLEQYF. DNA of the CDR3: TGTGCCAGCGGATCGGAGCCCCTCGAGCAGTACTTC.

V is TRBV9 and J is TRBJ2-5, with 8 bases fitting TRBD2. J was trimmed by 4 bases and V by 4 bases; bases with no gene match: 6. CDR3 length: 14 amino acids. The germline CDR1 and CDR2 sequences are SGDLS and YYNGEE. CDR3 nucleotides: TGTGCCAGCAGCCCCCGGACTAGCTTAGAGACCCAGTACTTC. It encodes CASSPRTSLETQYF. The whole variable domain, remainder taken from reference TRBV9 and TRBJ2-5, is DSGVTQTPKHLITATGQRVTLRCSPRSGDLSVYWYQQSLDQGLQFLIQYYNGEERAKGNILERFSAQQFPDLHSELNLSSLELGDSALYFCASSPRTSLETQYFGPGTRLLVL.

V is TRBV25-1 and J is TRBJ1-1; 7 nucleotides match TRBD1. Germline V gene sequence: CDR1 MGHDK, CDR2 SYGVNS. This CDR3 region has 16 residues. V lost 2 bases, J lost 0 bases, and 6 bases stayed unmatched. CDR3 DNA sequence: TGTGCCAGCAGTGAACGGGACAGTTACCTGAACACTGAAGCTTTCTTT. Protein: CASSERDSYLNTEAFF.

V and J are TRBV11-2 and TRBJ1-2, with D perhaps TRBD1 (5 bases). CDR1 SGHAT and CDR2 FQNNGV come from the germline V gene. The CDR3 covers 12 residues. V lost 5 bases and J 8 bases, leaving 12 bases between the germline ends. The CDR3 DNA sequence: TGTGCCAGCAGCCCAGGGAATGAAGGCTACACCTTC. It translates to CASSPGNEGYTF.

The V and J genes are TRBV29-1 and TRBJ1-1; the match to TRBD1 covers 8 bases. Germline values: CDR1 SQVTM, CDR2 ANQGSEA. With 2 bases clipped from V and 5 bases from J, the junction kept 13 bases outside the gene matches. This CDR3 contains 16 residues. The CDR3 region is CSVEPFGQGRLTEAFF. In DNA form, the CDR3 reads TGCAGCGTTGAACCTTTCGGACAGGGACGATTAACTGAAGCTTTCTTT.

With regard to this clone: Other DNA sequences from this sample encode an identical CDR3 as well. The chain carries TRBV6-5 and TRBJ1-1; TRBD1 matches at 8 bases. The CDR3 has 15 amino acids. CDR1 and CDR2 (germline): MNHEY, SVGAGI. The ends lost 2 bases at V and 1 base at J; junction bases unmatched: 3. This chain's CDR3 is CASSYSGTGNTEAFF. DNA for the CDR3: TGTGCCAGCAGTTACAGTGGGACAGGGAACACTGAAGCTTTCTTT.

This clone came up a few times. V gene TRBV6-6 combines with J gene TRBJ2-7; the match to TRBD2 covers 7 bases. The germline V gene has CDR1 MNHNY and CDR2 SVGAGI (reference sequence). This CDR3 region has 15 residues. With V trimmed by 7 bases and J by 5 bases, 14 bases remained unmatched. CDR3 bases: TGTGCCAGCACCCCTAGCGGACTTGAGGGGCACGAGCAGTACTTC. Translation: CASTPSGLEGHEQYF.

The chain uses TRBV11-2 and TRBJ2-7; D might be TRBD1 (8 bases). The germline gives CDR1 SGHAT, CDR2 FQNNGV. The germline V and J ends were trimmed by 3 bases and 7 bases, with 13 bases remaining between them. This CDR3 has 13 residues. CDR3 DNA sequence: TGTGCCAGCAGCTTTTACAGGGGGGGTGAGCAGTACTTC. Translation: CASSFYRGGEQYF.

This chain joins TRBV11-2 and TRBJ2-1; 9 nucleotides match TRBD1. The CDR3 extends over 16 amino acids. The trim removed 5 bases at V and 9 bases at J, leaving 14 bases unmatched. Germline CDR1 SGHAT, CDR2 FQNNGV. The CDR3 DNA reads as TGTGCCAGCAGCCCTACGCTGGGGACAGGGTTTTTTGAGCAGTTCTTC. It specifies CASSPTLGTGFFEQFF.

This clone occurred once. The V and J genes are TRBV9 and TRBJ2-7; 7 bases map to TRBD1. Germline V gene lookup returns CDR1 SGDLS and CDR2 YYNGEE. There are 14 residues in the CDR3. V gave up 5 bases and J gave up 2 bases; unmatched junction bases: 7. The chain's CDR3 is CASRGTVYTYEQYF. The CDR3 DNA sequence: TGTGCCAGCAGGGGGACAGTCTACACCTACGAGCAGTACTTC.